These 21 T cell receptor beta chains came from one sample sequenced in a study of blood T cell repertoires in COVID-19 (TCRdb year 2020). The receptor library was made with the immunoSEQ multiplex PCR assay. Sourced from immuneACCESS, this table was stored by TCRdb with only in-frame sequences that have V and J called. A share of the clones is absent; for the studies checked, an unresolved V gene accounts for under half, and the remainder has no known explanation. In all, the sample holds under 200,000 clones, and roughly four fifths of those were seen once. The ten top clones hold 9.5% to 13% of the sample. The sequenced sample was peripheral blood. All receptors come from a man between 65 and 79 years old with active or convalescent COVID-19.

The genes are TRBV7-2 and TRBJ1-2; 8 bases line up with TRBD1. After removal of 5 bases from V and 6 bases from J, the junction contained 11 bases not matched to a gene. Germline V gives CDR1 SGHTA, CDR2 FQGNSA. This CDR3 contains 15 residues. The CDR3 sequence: CASSHWTGWENGYTF. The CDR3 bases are TGTGCCAGCAGCCACTGGACAGGGTGGGAAAATGGCTACACCTTC.

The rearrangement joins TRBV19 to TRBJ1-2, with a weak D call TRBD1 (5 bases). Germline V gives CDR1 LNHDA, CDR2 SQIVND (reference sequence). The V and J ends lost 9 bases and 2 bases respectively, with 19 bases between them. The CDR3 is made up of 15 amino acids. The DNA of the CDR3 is TGTGCCAGCTTAAATACAGGATTCTCGAACTATGGCTACACCTTC. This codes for CASLNTGFSNYGYTF.

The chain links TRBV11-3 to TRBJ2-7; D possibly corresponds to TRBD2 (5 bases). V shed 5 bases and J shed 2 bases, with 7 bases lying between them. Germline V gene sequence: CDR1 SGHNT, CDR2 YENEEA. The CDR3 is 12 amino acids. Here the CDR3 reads CASSRGPYEQYF. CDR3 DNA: TGTGCCAGCAGCCGGGGTCCCTACGAGCAGTACTTC.

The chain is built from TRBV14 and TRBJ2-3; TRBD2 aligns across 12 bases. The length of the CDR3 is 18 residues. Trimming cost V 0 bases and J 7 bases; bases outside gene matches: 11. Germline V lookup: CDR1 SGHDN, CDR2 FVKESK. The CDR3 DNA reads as TGTGCCAGCAGCCAAGACCCCCGGCTAGCGGGGGGGCCACATACGCAGTATTTT. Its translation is CASSQDPRLAGGPHTQYF.

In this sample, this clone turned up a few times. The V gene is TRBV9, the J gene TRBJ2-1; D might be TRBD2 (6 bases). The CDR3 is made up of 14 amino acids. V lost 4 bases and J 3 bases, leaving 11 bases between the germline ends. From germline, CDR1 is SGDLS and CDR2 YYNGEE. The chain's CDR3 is CASSSPSVYNEQFF. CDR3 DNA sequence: TGTGCCAGCAGCTCCCCTAGCGTCTACAATGAGCAGTTCTTC.

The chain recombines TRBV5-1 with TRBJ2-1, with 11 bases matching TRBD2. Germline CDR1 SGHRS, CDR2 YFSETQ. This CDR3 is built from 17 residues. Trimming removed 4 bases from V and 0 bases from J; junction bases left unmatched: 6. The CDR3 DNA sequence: TGCGCCAGCAGCCACGGACTAGCGGGTTACTCCTACAATGAGCAGTTCTTC. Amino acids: CASSHGLAGYSYNEQFF.

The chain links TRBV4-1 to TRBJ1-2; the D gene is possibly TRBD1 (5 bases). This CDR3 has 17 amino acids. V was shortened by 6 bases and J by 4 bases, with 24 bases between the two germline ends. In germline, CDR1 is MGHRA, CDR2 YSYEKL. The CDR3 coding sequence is TGCGCCAGCAGGTCGTCTCCCAAACATTGGGGGGGCTATGGCTACACCTTC. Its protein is CASRSSPKHWGGYGYTF.

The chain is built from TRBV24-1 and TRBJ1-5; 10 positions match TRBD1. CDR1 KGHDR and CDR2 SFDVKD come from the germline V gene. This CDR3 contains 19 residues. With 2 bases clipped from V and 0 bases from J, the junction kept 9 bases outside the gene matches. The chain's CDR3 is CATSDSRDRGRYSNQPQHF. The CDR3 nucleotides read TGTGCCACCAGTGATTCCCGGGACAGGGGCCGATATAGCAATCAGCCCCAGCATTTT.

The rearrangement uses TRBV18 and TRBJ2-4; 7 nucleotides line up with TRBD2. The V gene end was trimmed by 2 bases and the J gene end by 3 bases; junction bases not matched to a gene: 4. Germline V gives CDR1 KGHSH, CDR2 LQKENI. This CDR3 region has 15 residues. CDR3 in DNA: TGTGCCAGCTCACCAATCGGGGAGGGCAAAAACATTCAGTACTTC. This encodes CASSPIGEGKNIQYF.

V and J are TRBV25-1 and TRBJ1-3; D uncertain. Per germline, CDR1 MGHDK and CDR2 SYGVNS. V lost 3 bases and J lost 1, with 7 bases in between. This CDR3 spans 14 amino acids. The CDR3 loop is CASSDPFSGNTIYF. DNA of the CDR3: TGTGCCAGCAGTGATCCCTTTTCTGGAAACACCATATATTTT.

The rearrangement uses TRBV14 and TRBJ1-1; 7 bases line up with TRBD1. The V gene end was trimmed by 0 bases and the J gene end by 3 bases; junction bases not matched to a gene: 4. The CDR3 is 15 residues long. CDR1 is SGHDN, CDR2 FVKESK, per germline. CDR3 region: CASSQDRQGHTEAFF. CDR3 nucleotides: TGTGCCAGCAGCCAAGACCGACAGGGCCACACTGAAGCTTTCTTT.

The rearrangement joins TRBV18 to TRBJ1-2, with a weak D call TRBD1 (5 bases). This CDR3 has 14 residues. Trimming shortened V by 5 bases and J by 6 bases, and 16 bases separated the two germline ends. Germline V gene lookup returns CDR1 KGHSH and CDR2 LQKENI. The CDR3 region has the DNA TGTGCCAGCTCAGCGGGACTCCCGACGGATGGCTACACCTTC. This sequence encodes CASSAGLPTDGYTF.

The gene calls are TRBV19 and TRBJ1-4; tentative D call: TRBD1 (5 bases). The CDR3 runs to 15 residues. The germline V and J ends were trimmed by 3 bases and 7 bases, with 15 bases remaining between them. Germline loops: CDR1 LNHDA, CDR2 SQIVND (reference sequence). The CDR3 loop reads CASSMRRGGSEKLFF. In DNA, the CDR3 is TGTGCCAGTAGTATGAGGCGGGGCGGCAGTGAAAAACTGTTTTTT.

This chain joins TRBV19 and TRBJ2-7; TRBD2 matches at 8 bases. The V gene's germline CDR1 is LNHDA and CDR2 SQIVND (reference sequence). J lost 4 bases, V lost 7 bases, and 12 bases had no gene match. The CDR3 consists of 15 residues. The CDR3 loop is CASILSPGLEYEQYF. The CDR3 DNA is TGTGCCAGTATCCTCTCTCCGGGACTAGAGTACGAGCAGTACTTC.

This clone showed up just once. The CDR3 protein is CSAIFRAEQYF. CDR3 nucleotides: TGCAGTGCTATCTTCAGGGCCGAGCAGTACTTC. The chain couples TRBV20-1 to TRBJ2-7; a possible D gene is TRBD1 (5 bases). The CDR3 consists of 11 residues. V was shortened by 4 bases and J by 6 bases, with 10 bases between the two germline ends. Per the germline V gene, CDR1 is DFQATT and CDR2 is SNEGSKA (reference sequence).

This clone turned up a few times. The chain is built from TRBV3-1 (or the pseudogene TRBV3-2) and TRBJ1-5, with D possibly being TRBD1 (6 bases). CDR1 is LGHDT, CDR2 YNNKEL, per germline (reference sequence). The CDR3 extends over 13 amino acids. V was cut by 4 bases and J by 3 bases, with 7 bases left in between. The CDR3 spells CASSRTDNQPQHF. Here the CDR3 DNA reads TGTGCCAGCAGCCGGACAGACAATCAGCCCCAGCATTTT.

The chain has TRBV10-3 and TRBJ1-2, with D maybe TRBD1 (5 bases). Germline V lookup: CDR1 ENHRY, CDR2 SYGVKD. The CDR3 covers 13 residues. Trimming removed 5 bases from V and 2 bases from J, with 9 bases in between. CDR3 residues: CAISKDSNYGYTF. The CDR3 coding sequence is TGTGCCATCAGTAAAGACAGCAACTATGGCTACACCTTC.

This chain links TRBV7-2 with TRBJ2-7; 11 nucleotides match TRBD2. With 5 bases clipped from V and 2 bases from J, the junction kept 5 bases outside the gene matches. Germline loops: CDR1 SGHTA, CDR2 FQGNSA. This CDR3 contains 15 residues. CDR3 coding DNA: TGTGCCAGCAGCGAGGGACTAGCGGAGACCTACGAGCAGTACTTC. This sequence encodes CASSEGLAETYEQYF. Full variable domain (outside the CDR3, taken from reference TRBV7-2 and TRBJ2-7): GAGVSQSPSNKVTEKGKDVELRCDPISGHTALYWYRQSLGQGLEFLIYFQGNSAPDKSGLPSDRFSAERTGGSVSTLTIQRTQQEDSAVYLCASSEGLAETYEQYFGPGTRLTVT.

For the CDR3, the DNA is TGTGCCAGCAGTGAGGGACTAGCGTCAAGGGATACGCAGTATTTT. Protein: CASSEGLASRDTQYF. This sequence joins TRBV6-4 and TRBJ2-3; TRBD2 agrees at 10 bases. The length of the CDR3 is 15 residues. In germline, CDR1 is MRHNA, CDR2 SNTAGT. The V segment lost 3 bases and the J segment 6 bases; nucleotides outside the gene matches: 6.

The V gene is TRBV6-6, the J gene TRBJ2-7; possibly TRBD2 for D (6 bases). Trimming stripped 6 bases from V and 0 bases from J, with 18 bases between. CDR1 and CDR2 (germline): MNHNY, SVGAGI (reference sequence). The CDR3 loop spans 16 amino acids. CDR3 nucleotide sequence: TGTGCCAGCAGCTCCCTAGGGGCGGGGAGCTCCTACGAGCAGTACTTC. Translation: CASSSLGAGSSYEQYF.

CDR3 residues: CASSSGQRTEAFF. In DNA form, the CDR3 reads TGTGCCAGTAGTAGCGGACAGCGGACTGAAGCTTTCTTT. The genes are TRBV19 and TRBJ1-1; D possibly corresponds to TRBD1 (6 bases). The CDR3 has 13 amino acids. Germline loops: CDR1 LNHDA, CDR2 SQIVND (reference sequence). V was trimmed by 4 bases and J by 5 bases, leaving 11 bases between them.